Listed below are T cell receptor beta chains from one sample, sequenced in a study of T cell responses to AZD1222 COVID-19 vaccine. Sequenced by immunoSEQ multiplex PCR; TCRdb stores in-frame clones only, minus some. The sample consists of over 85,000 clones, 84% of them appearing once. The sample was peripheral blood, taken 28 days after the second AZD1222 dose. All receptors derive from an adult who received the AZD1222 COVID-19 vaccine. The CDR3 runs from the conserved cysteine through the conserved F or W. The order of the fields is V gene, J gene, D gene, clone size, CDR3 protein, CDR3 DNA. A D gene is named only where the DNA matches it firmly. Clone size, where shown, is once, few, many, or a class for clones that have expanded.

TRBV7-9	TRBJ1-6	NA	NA	CASSPEVYNSPLHF	TGTGCCAGCAGCCCCGAGGTTTATAATTCACCCCTCCACTTT
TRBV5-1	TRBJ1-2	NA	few	CASRPGLDGGYTF	TGCGCCAGCAGGCCAGGACTAGATGGAGGCTACACCTTC
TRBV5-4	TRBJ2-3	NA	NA	CASSDKGGNPDTQYF	TGTGCCAGCAGCGACAAAGGGGGGAACCCAGATACGCAGTATTTT
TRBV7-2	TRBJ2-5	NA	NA	CASSFMARETQYF	TGTGCCAGCAGCTTCATGGCTAGGGAGACCCAGTACTTC
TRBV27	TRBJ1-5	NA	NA	CASSFRERSQPQHF	TGTGCCAGCAGTTTCCGGGAAAGGAGTCAGCCCCAGCATTTT
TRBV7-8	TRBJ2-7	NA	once	CASSLGRDSYEQYF	TGTGCCAGCAGCTTAGGCAGGGACTCCTACGAGCAGTACTTC
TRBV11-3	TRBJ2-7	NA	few	CASSPRTASYEQYF	TGTGCCAGCAGCCCCCGGACAGCCTCCTACGAGCAGTACTTC
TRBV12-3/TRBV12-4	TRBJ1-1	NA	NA	CASSFRLNTEAFF	TGTGCCAGCAGTTTTCGTCTGAACACTGAAGCTTTCTTT
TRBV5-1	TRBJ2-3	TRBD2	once	CASSAPTSGYTDTQYF	TGCGCCAGCAGCGCGCCGACTAGCGGGTACACAGATACGCAGTATTTT
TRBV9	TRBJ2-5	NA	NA	CASSVGGMQETQYF	TGTGCCAGCAGCGTAGGGGGGATGCAAGAGACCCAGTACTTC
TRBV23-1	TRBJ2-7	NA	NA	CASSRVSGVSYEQYF	TGCGCCAGCAGTCGCGTGTCAGGGGTTTCCTACGAGCAGTACTTC
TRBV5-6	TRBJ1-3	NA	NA	CASSLVGGRSSGNTIYF	TGTGCCAGCAGCTTGGTTGGGGGACGGAGCTCTGGAAACACCATATATTTT
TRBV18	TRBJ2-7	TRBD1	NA	CASSPGTGGTYEQYF	TGTGCCAGCTCACCAGGGACAGGGGGGACCTACGAGCAGTACTTC
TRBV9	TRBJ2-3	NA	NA	CASSVEQDTQYF	TGTGCCAGCAGCGTAGAACAGGATACGCAGTATTTT
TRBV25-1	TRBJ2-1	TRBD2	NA	CASSEDFSGSYEQFF	TGTGCCAGCAGTGAGGATTTTAGCGGGAGCTATGAGCAGTTCTTC
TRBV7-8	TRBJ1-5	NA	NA	CASSLEARGRANQPQHF	TGTGCCAGCAGCTTAGAAGCCCGGGGGAGGGCCAATCAGCCCCAGCATTTT
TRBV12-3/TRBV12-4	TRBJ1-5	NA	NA	CASSRDNQPQHF	TGTGCCAGCAGCCGGGACAATCAGCCCCAGCATTTT
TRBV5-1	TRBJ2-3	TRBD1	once	CASSLVRTGDYTDTQYF	TGCGCCAGCAGCTTGGTCAGGACAGGGGACTACACAGATACGCAGTATTTT
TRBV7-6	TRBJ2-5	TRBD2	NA	CASSPGLAGGFGETQYF	TGTGCCAGCAGCCCCGGACTAGCGGGAGGGTTCGGGGAGACCCAGTACTTC
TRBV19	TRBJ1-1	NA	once	CASSIWGLAFF	TGTGCCAGTAGTATATGGGGGCTAGCTTTCTTT
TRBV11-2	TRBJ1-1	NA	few	CASSLGGGVNTEAFF	TGTGCCAGCAGCTTAGGGGGGGGCGTGAACACTGAAGCTTTCTTT
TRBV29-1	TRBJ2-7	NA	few	CSVALRQDSYEQYF	TGCAGCGTTGCCCTTCGACAGGACTCCTACGAGCAGTACTTC
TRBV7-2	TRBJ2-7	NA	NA	CASSRGTTYEQYF	TGTGCCAGCAGCCGCGGGACGACCTACGAGCAGTACTTC
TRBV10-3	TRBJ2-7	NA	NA	CAITGTDTYEQYF	TGTGCCATCACCGGGACGGATACCTACGAGCAGTACTTC
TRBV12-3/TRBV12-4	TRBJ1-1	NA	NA	CASSREGRTEAFF	TGTGCCAGCAGCCGCGAGGGTAGGACTGAAGCTTTCTTT
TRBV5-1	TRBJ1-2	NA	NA	CASSGGERGYGYTF	TGCGCCAGCAGCGGGGGGGAGCGAGGGTATGGCTACACCTTC